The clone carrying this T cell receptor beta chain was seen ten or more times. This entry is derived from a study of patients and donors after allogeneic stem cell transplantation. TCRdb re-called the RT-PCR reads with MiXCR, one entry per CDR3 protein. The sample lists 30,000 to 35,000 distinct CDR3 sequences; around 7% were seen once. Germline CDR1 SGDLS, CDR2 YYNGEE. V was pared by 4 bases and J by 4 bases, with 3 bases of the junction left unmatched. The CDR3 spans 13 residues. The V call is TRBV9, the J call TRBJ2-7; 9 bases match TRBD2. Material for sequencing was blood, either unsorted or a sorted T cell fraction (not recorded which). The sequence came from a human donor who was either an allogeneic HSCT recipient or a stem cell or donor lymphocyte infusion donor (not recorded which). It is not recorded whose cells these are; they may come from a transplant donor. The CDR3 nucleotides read TGTGCCAGCAGCACGCTAGCGGGATACGAGCAGTACTTC. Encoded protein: CASSTLAGYEQYF.